Below are 26 T cell receptor beta chains sequenced from a single sample in a study of technical replicates of blood from a handful of donors. Generated by immunoSEQ multiplex PCR, the TCRdb table keeps only in-frame clones and is missing some. Seen here are tens of thousands of clones, approximately 95% observed once, and the top ten hold less than 0.3%. Specimen: T cells isolated from PBMCs. The source of these receptors is a human donor in good health.

The V call is TRBV4-2, the J call TRBJ2-3; 10 positions agree with TRBD2. V gave up 1 base and J gave up 1 base; unmatched junction bases: 2. Germline CDR1 is LGHNA and CDR2 is YNFKEQ. CDR3 length: 16 residues. This CDR3 is CASSQALAGGTDTQYF. CDR3 nucleotides: TGTGCCAGCAGCCAAGCTCTAGCGGGGGGCACAGATACGCAGTATTTT.

The gene calls are TRBV6-1 and TRBJ2-7, with D perhaps matching TRBD1 (5 bases). Per the germline V gene, CDR1 is MNHNS and CDR2 is SASEGT. The CDR3 spans 13 residues. Deletions cut 5 bases from V and 4 bases from J, with 12 bases between. In DNA, the CDR3 is TGTGCCAGCAGTAGGGGCTATGAGTACGAGCAGTACTTC. This gives the protein CASSRGYEYEQYF.

The J gene is TRBJ1-2, the V gene TRBV6-1, with D perhaps matching TRBD1 (5 bases). Per germline, CDR1 MNHNS and CDR2 SASEGT. Trimming stripped 1 base from V and 3 bases from J, with 12 bases between. CDR3 size: 15 residues. CDR3: CASSEGPGYDYGYTF. In DNA, the CDR3 is TGTGCCAGCAGTGAAGGACCAGGGTACGACTATGGCTACACCTTC.

V usage is TRBV11-2 and J usage is TRBJ1-4; 7 bases match TRBD1. J gave up 6 bases and V 4 bases, and 8 bases lay outside the gene matches. CDR3 length: 15 amino acids. CDR1 is SGHAT and CDR2 is FQNNGV in the germline V gene. The CDR3 is CASSSGQEGYEKLFF. CDR3 DNA: TGTGCCAGCAGCTCCGGACAGGAGGGGTATGAAAAACTGTTTTTT.

The chain links TRBV28 to TRBJ2-1, with D unresolved. This CDR3 has 14 residues. The germline V gene encodes CDR1 MDHEN and CDR2 SYDVKM. Trimming cost V 5 bases and J 11 bases, with 19 bases left between them. The CDR3 DNA reads as TGTGCCAGCAGTCCCCGCTTAATCATAGTTAAGCAGTTCTTC. Encoded protein: CASSPRLIIVKQFF.

The chain is built from TRBV7-6 and TRBJ2-5; 7 nucleotides align to TRBD1. After removal of 0 bases from V and 5 bases from J, the junction contained 12 bases not matched to a gene. Germline CDR1 and CDR2: SGHVS and FNYEAQ. The CDR3 spans 17 residues. This CDR3 is CASSLAPQGSGGETQYF. The DNA for the CDR3 is TGTGCCAGCAGCTTAGCGCCACAGGGGTCCGGTGGGGAGACCCAGTACTTC.

CDR3 region: CASSIVGTGDGYTF. CDR3 nucleotide sequence: TGTGCCAGTAGTATTGTGGGGACAGGGGATGGCTACACCTTC. The chain employs TRBV19 and TRBJ1-2; 10 nucleotides agree with TRBD1. The CDR3 length is 14 residues. Germline V gene sequence: CDR1 LNHDA, CDR2 SQIVND (reference sequence). Germline trimming cut 3 bases from V and 6 bases from J; bases unmatched to any gene: 4.

J is TRBJ1-2 and V is TRBV9; D uncertain. Germline V gene lookup returns CDR1 SGDLS and CDR2 YYNGEE. Trimming left V 3 bases short and J 0 bases short, with 9 bases between. This CDR3 has 14 residues. The CDR3 loop is CASSAPTANYGYTF. In DNA, the CDR3 is TGTGCCAGCAGCGCCCCCACAGCTAACTATGGCTACACCTTC.

The CDR3 DNA reads as TGTGCCAGCATTGGGAGAAATGGCTACACCTTC. Its translation is CASIGRNGYTF. The chain has TRBV6-6 and TRBJ1-2; D gene unclear. CDR3 length equals 11 residues. Germline V CDR1 and CDR2: MNHNY, SVGAGI (reference sequence). V dropped 7 bases and J dropped 6 bases, with 9 bases sitting between them.

The chain is built from TRBV7-8 and TRBJ2-2, with 9 bases fitting TRBD2. The ends lost 0 bases at V and 4 bases at J; junction bases unmatched: 6. CDR1 is SGHVS and CDR2 is FQNEAQ in the germline V gene. This CDR3 has 17 residues. This chain's CDR3 is CASSLAGGRAPTGELFF. The CDR3 nucleotides are TGTGCCAGCAGCTTAGCGGGCGGGAGGGCCCCCACCGGGGAGCTGTTTTTT.

This chain uses TRBV4-1 with TRBJ2-3; 8 bases line up with TRBD2. CDR3 length equals 17 residues. With V trimmed by 0 bases and J by 4 bases, 9 bases remained unmatched. CDR1 is MGHRA, CDR2 YSYEKL, per germline. This CDR3 reads CASSQDWSGSFADTQYF. The CDR3 DNA reads as TGCGCCAGCAGCCAAGATTGGAGCGGGAGTTTCGCAGATACGCAGTATTTT.

This chain connects TRBV10-2 to TRBJ2-1; D is perhaps TRBD2 (6 bases). This CDR3 region has 15 residues. With 0 bases removed from V and 3 bases from J, the gap between germline ends came to 9 bases. CDR1 WSHSY and CDR2 SAAADI come from the germline V gene. For the CDR3, the DNA is TGCGCCAGCAGTGAGTCCTACGGGGGCTACAATGAGCAGTTCTTC. This gives the protein CASSESYGGYNEQFF.

The chain combines TRBV25-1 with TRBJ1-2; D is unresolved. Germline-derived CDR1 and CDR2 are MGHDK and SYGVNS. The CDR3 length is 13 residues. The ends were cut back, 3 bases at V and 0 bases at J, with 5 bases in the middle. CDR3: CASSEFSNYGYTF. As DNA, the CDR3 is TGTGCCAGCAGTGAGTTCTCTAACTATGGCTACACCTTC.

The chain has TRBV28 and TRBJ2-7; TRBD1 agrees at 7 bases. J was trimmed by 1 base and V by 8 bases; bases with no gene match: 5. CDR3 length: 13 amino acids. Germline V lookup: CDR1 MDHEN, CDR2 SYDVKM. The CDR3 region has the DNA TGTGCCAGCCGTGCGACAGGGTCCTACGAGCAGTACTTC. The encoded protein is CASRATGSYEQYF.

J is TRBJ1-4 and V is TRBV4-1; 12 bases are shared with TRBD1. Germline assignment: CDR1 MGHRA and CDR2 YSYEKL. Trimming at V came to 3 bases and at J to 3 bases, leaving 2 bases not matched to a gene. This CDR3 is built from 16 residues. The CDR3 bases are TGCGCCAGCAGCCAGGGACAGGGGGCACCTAATGAAAAACTGTTTTTT. It specifies CASSQGQGAPNEKLFF.

The sample holds a few counts of this clone. The rearrangement joins TRBV11-3 to TRBJ2-7; the match to TRBD1 covers 7 bases. The ends lost 3 bases at V and 7 bases at J; junction bases unmatched: 9. The CDR3 extends over 14 amino acids. CDR1 is SGHNT, CDR2 YENEEA, per germline. The CDR3 loop reads CASSLLQGSNEQYF. In DNA form, the CDR3 reads TGTGCCAGCAGCTTGTTACAGGGGTCAAATGAGCAGTACTTC.

This sequence joins TRBV7-9 and TRBJ2-2; D possibly corresponds to TRBD1 (5 bases). The CDR3 length is 18 residues. Germline V gene sequence: CDR1 SEHNR, CDR2 FQNEAQ (reference sequence). Deletions cut 5 bases from V and 1 base from J, with 20 bases between. Written as DNA, the CDR3 is TGTGCCAGCAGCAAGTATCTAGGGGTTTATGGGAACACCGGGGAGCTGTTTTTT. Residues: CASSKYLGVYGNTGELFF.

V and J are TRBV5-1 and TRBJ2-1, with D unresolved. Per germline, CDR1 SGHRS and CDR2 YFSETQ. V gave up 1 base and J gave up 3 bases, with 5 bases separating them. The CDR3 is made up of 13 amino acids. The CDR3 region has the DNA TGCGCCAGCAGCTTGTCGGGCTACAATGAGCAGTTCTTC. As protein: CASSLSGYNEQFF.

The count of this clone is one. The rearrangement links TRBV2 to TRBJ2-1, with TRBD2 identical over 11 bases. CDR1 is SNHLY and CDR2 is FYNNEI in the germline V gene. The CDR3 has 15 residues. The ends lost 4 bases at V and 8 bases at J; junction bases unmatched: 7. CDR3 coding DNA: TGTGCCAGCAGTGTGCTAGCGGGGGGTCGGGATGAGCAGTTCTTC. Protein product: CASSVLAGGRDEQFF.

The chain employs TRBV6-5 and TRBJ1-2, with 11 bases matching TRBD1. V gave up 6 bases and J gave up 7 bases; unmatched junction bases: 10. Germline CDR1 is MNHEY and CDR2 is SVGAGI. CDR3 length: 15 amino acids. CDR3 in DNA: TGTGCCAGCAGAACCACGGGACAGGGGGTTGGTGGCTACACCTTC. It codes for CASRTTGQGVGGYTF.

This clone occurred once. The rearrangement joins TRBV2 to TRBJ2-5; weak D call: TRBD1 (5 bases). The CDR3 is 14 amino acids. Germline values: CDR1 SNHLY, CDR2 FYNNEI. V shed 0 bases and J shed 2 bases, with 7 bases lying between them. In DNA, the CDR3 is TGTGCCAGCAGTGAAGCTAACAGGCAAGAGACCCAGTACTTC. It yields the protein CASSEANRQETQYF.

The V and J genes are TRBV13 and TRBJ2-1; 10 positions agree with TRBD2. CDR3 length: 21 residues. The ends lost 0 bases at V and 0 bases at J; junction bases unmatched: 14. The germline V gene encodes CDR1 PRHDT and CDR2 FYEKMQ (reference sequence). The CDR3 sequence is CASSLGPGTSDHPFSYNEQFF. Written as DNA, the CDR3 is TGTGCCAGCAGCTTAGGCCCCGGGACTAGCGACCATCCCTTCTCCTACAATGAGCAGTTCTTC. Combining the CDR3 with reference TRBV13 and TRBJ2-1 gives the whole variable domain AAGVIQSPRHLIKEKRETATLKCYPIPRHDTVYWYQQGPGQDPQFLISFYEKMQSDKGSIPDRFSAQQFSDYHSELNMSSLELGDSALYFCASSLGPGTSDHPFSYNEQFFGPGTRLTVL.

This clone was seen only once. The chain joins TRBV7-7 to TRBJ2-7; the D gene is possibly TRBD2 (5 bases). CDR1 SSHAT and CDR2 FNYEAQ come from the germline V gene (reference sequence). V was clipped by 3 bases and J by 1 base, with 13 bases between them. The CDR3 totals 15 residues. The CDR3 region has the DNA TGTGCCAGCAGCTTCAGTCATGAGGGTTCCTACGAGCAGTACTTC. Amino acids: CASSFSHEGSYEQYF. The full variable domain, in which reference TRBV7-7 and TRBJ2-7 provide the parts outside the CDR3, is GAGVSQSPRYKVTKRGQDVTLRCDPISSHATLYWYQQALGQGPEFLTYFNYEAQPDKSGLPSDRFSAERPEGSISTLTIQRTEQRDSAMYRCASSFSHEGSYEQYFGPGTRLTVT.

The chain couples TRBV4-1 to TRBJ2-1; D ambiguous. The CDR3 runs to 12 residues. Trimming shortened V by 0 bases and J by 7 bases, and 4 bases separated the two germline ends. Germline assignment: CDR1 MGHRA and CDR2 YSYEKL. DNA of the CDR3: TGCGCCAGCAGCCAAGATCAAAATGAGCAGTTCTTC. Amino acids: CASSQDQNEQFF.

The chain recombines TRBV30 with TRBJ2-1; 11 bases are a match to TRBD2. The CDR3 loop spans 19 amino acids. Germline loops: CDR1 GTSNPN, CDR2 SVGIG (reference sequence). V was clipped by 0 bases and J by 3 bases; unmatched bases: 13. CDR3 coding DNA: TGTGCCTGGAGTGTACAGATTCTTAGCGGGGGGGCAAACTACAATGAGCAGTTCTTC. Translating gives CAWSVQILSGGANYNEQFF.

The genes are TRBV18 and TRBJ2-1, with 11 nucleotides matching TRBD2. This CDR3 contains 15 residues. From germline, CDR1 is KGHSH and CDR2 LQKENI. The junction had 1 base not matched to a gene; V was cut back by 3 bases and J by 3 bases. CDR3: CASSPGTSGYNEQFF. Written as DNA, the CDR3 is TGTGCCAGCTCACCGGGGACTAGCGGCTACAATGAGCAGTTCTTC.